Included here is one T cell receptor (beta chain) sequence, with context. Here immunoSEQ multiplex PCR was the method, and the copy in TCRdb shows in-frame clones only, minus some. Counted here are tens of thousands of clones, 90% to 95% occurring once; the ten biggest clones make up 5% to 6.5%. The CDR3 is 12 residues long. In germline, CDR1 is SGHRS, CDR2 YFSETQ. The germline V and J ends were trimmed by 9 bases and 3 bases, with 13 bases remaining between them. The source of the sample is a study of T cell changes during pregnancy in multiple sclerosis. The clonotype originates from a female donor with multiple sclerosis, enrolled in a pregnancy study. Material: CD8+ T cells from peripheral blood mononuclear cells, obtained in the second trimester of pregnancy. V and J are TRBV5-1 and TRBJ2-7, with a tentative D call TRBD2 (6 bases). In DNA form, the CDR3 reads TGCGCCACCGGGACTTCCTTCTACGAGCAGTACTTC. Translated, it gives CATGTSFYEQYF.